A selection of T cell receptor beta chains follows, all from one sample in a study of breast tumors, draining lymph nodes, adjacent tissues. MiXCR, applied by TCRdb to the multiplex PCR reads, yields one record per CDR3 protein. The table records 66,000 or so distinct CDR3 sequences, approximately 40% of them present only once. The sample taken for sequencing was breast tumor tissue. All receptors derive from a female donor with breast cancer. Some clones in this sample may be carry-over from other donors' samples. Both conserved end residues are part of each CDR3. A D gene is named only where the DNA matches it firmly. The listing skips clone size in some rows; elsewhere it reads once, few, many or a size class.

clone_size	j_call	v_call	d_call	cdr3_aa	cdr3_nt
many	TRBJ2-1	TRBV10-2	.	CASIRQIAYNEQFF	TGCGCCAGCATCCGACAGATTGCCTACAATGAGCAGTTCTTC
.	TRBJ2-7	TRBV29-1	.	CSVVVTDPRKQYF	TGCAGCGTTGTTGTAACGGACCCTAGGAAGCAGTACTTC
.	TRBJ2-1	TRBV7-8	TRBD1	CASESGQGPYNEQFF	TGTGCCAGCGAATCGGGACAGGGGCCTTACAATGAGCAGTTCTTC
many	TRBJ1-4	TRBV12-3/TRBV12-4	TRBD1	CASSSAQGALEKLFF	TGTGCCAGCAGTTCGGCACAGGGGGCCCTTGAAAAACTGTTTTTT
many	TRBJ2-7	TRBV7-2	.	CASSLQDSSHEQYF	TGTGCCAGCAGCTTACAAGACAGCAGCCACGAGCAGTACTTC
.	TRBJ2-7	TRBV20-1	.	CSAGEQYF	TGCAGTGCTGGGGAGCAGTACTTC
many	TRBJ2-7	TRBV4-2	.	CASSQDFRGTTSYEQYF	TGTGCCAGCAGCCAAGATTTTCGTGGGACGACCTCCTACGAGCAGTACTTC
.	TRBJ1-5	TRBV27	.	CASSPNPGGQPQHF	TGTGCCAGCAGTCCCAACCCGGGGGGACAGCCCCAGCATTTT
many	TRBJ2-3	TRBV9	.	CASSVAGAGSTDTQYF	TGTGCCAGCAGCGTAGCTGGTGCGGGGAGCACAGATACGCAGTATTTT
.	TRBJ2-2	TRBV11-3	.	CASSLDLGSLGTGELFF	TGTGCCAGCAGCTTAGACTTGGGGTCCCTGGGCACCGGGGAGCTGTTTTTT
.	TRBJ1-4	TRBV18	TRBD1	CASSPRQGADEKLFF	TGTGCCAGCTCACCCCGACAGGGGGCGGATGAAAAACTGTTTTTT
.	TRBJ1-2	TRBV19	.	CASTFSSYGYTF	TGTGCCAGTACCTTCAGCTCCTATGGCTACACCTTC
.	TRBJ1-4	TRBV6-6	.	CASSFRAEKLFF	TGTGCCAGCAGTTTTCGGGCTGAAAAACTGTTTTTT
many	TRBJ2-3	TRBV27	.	CASSRGTDGIVTDTQYF	TGTGCCAGCAGTCGGGGAACGGACGGCATTGTGACAGATACGCAGTATTTT
.	TRBJ2-2	TRBV19	TRBD2	CASKVSGGTNTGELFF	TGCGCCAGTAAGGTTTCGGGGGGGACCAACACCGGGGAGCTGTTTTTT
many	TRBJ2-1	TRBV27	TRBD1	CASSLSGTAFF	TGTGCCAGCAGTTTATCAGGGACAGCGTTCTTC
.	TRBJ2-7	TRBV5-1	.	CASSWEDGSYEQYF	TGCGCCAGCAGCTGGGAGGACGGGTCCTACGAGCAGTACTTC
many	TRBJ2-7	TRBV20-1	.	CSARVVSRYEQYF	TGCAGTGCTAGAGTGGTCTCTAGGTACGAGCAGTACTTC
.	TRBJ2-6	TRBV5-6	.	CASGQGANVLTF	TGTGCCAGCGGTCAGGGGGCCAACGTCCTGACTTTC
.	TRBJ1-2	TRBV4-1	TRBD1	CASSQGGTGRQGYTF	TGCGCCAGCAGCCAAGGAGGGACAGGGAGGCAAGGCTACACCTTC
.	TRBJ2-5	TRBV19	.	CASSAQGLTQYF	TGTGCCAGTAGTGCCCAGGGGTTGACCCAGTACTTC
few	TRBJ2-7	TRBV7-7	TRBD1	CASSLVVGTENYEQYF	TGTGCTAGCAGCTTAGTGGTCGGGACAGAAAACTACGAGCAGTACTTC
few	TRBJ1-1	TRBV27	.	CASSLNAFTEAFF	TGTGCCAGCAGTTTGAATGCATTCACTGAAGCTTTCTTT
.	TRBJ1-2	TRBV20-1	.	CSARDFLQSYGYTF	TGCAGTGCTAGAGATTTTTTACAGTCCTATGGCTACACCTTC
once	TRBJ2-3	TRBV3-1	TRBD1	CASSQDQGAADTQYF	TGCGCCAGCAGCCAAGATCAGGGGGCTGCAGATACGCAGTATTTT
.	TRBJ1-3	TRBV24-1	.	CASSLPIRSGNTIYF	TGTGCCAGCAGTTTACCGATCCGGTCTGGAAACACCATATACTTT
many	TRBJ2-7	TRBV4-1	.	CASSQDVQLTIYEQYF	TGCGCCAGCAGCCAAGATGTACAGCTAACGATCTACGAGCAGTACTTC
.	TRBJ1-2	TRBV11-2	TRBD1	CASSLRRTGENGYTF	TGTGCCAGCAGCTTACGCCGGACAGGGGAGAATGGCTACACCTTC
many	TRBJ1-1	TRBV5-1	.	CASSLLGNRGTEAFF	TGCGCCAGCAGCTTGTTGGGGAATCGTGGGACTGAAGCTTTCTTT
once	TRBJ1-5	TRBV5-1	.	CASSLEGHPYSNQPQHF	TGCGCCAGCAGCTTGGAGGGACACCCTTATAGCAATCAGCCCCAGCATTTT
few	TRBJ1-1	TRBV11-1	.	CASSLSDREAFF	TGTGCCAGCAGCTTAAGCGACAGAGAAGCTTTCTTT
many	TRBJ2-1	TRBV12-3/TRBV12-4	.	CASSSGLPEHEQFF	TGTGCCAGCAGTTCGGGACTCCCTGAGCATGAGCAGTTCTTC
many	TRBJ2-3	TRBV2	.	CASSVEDLGTDTQYF	TGTGCCAGCAGTGTCGAAGATCTGGGCACAGATACGCAGTATTTT
many	TRBJ1-2	TRBV12-3/TRBV12-4	.	CASSSTDYGYTF	TGTGCCAGCAGTTCGACGGACTATGGCTACACCTTC
.	TRBJ1-5	TRBV11-1	TRBD1	CASNPGQQPQHF	TGTGCCAGCAACCCGGGACAGCAGCCCCAGCATTTT
many	TRBJ1-5	TRBV6-1	.	CASSEERGRVGQPQHF	TGTGCCAGCAGTGAAGAAAGGGGCAGGGTAGGTCAGCCCCAGCATTTT
many	TRBJ2-3	TRBV5-1	.	CASSLGSPQTDTQYF	TGCGCCAGCAGCTTGGGGTCGCCACAGACAGATACGCAGTATTTT
many	TRBJ1-1	TRBV7-9	.	CASSTTGSTEAFF	TGTGCCAGCAGCACCACAGGGAGCACTGAAGCTTTCTTT
.	TRBJ2-3	TRBV2	TRBD2	CASGASGTSTDTQYF	TGTGCCAGCGGCGCTAGCGGGACTAGCACAGATACGCAGTATTTT
.	TRBJ2-3	TRBV10-3	.	CAIRDVRRDTTQYF	TGTGCCATCAGGGACGTCAGGAGGGATACTACGCAGTACTTT
many	TRBJ2-1	TRBV15	.	CATSGDTPSFTLQGNEQFF	TGTGCCACCAGCGGAGATACTCCGAGTTTCACACTTCAGGGTAATGAGCAGTTCTTC
many	TRBJ2-1	TRBV11-1	.	CASSARAANEQFF	TGTGCCAGCAGCGCAAGAGCGGCGAATGAGCAGTTCTTC
many	TRBJ1-4	TRBV6-2/TRBV6-3	TRBD1	CASRPTGEEKLFF	TGTGCCAGCAGGCCGACAGGGGAGGAAAAACTGTTTTTT
once	TRBJ2-2	TRBV5-1	.	CASSLGRVLPPTGGNTGELFF	TGCGCCAGCAGCCTCGGCAGAGTCTTGCCGCCGACAGGAGGGAACACCGGGGAGCTGTTTTTT